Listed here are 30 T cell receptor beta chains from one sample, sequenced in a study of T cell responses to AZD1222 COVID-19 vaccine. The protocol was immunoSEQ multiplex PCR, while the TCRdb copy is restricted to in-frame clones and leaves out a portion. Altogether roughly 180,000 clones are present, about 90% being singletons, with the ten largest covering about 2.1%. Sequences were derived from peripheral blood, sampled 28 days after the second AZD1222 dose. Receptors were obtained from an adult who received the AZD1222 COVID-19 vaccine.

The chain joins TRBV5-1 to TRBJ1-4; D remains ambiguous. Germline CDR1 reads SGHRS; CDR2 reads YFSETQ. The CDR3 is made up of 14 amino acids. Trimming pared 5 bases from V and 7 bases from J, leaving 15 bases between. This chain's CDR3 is CASRLALEGEKLFF. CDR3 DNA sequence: TGCGCCAGCAGACTAGCTTTGGAAGGTGAAAAACTGTTTTTT. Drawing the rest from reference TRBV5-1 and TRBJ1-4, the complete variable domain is KAGVTQTPRYLIKTRGQQVTLSCSPISGHRSVSWYQQTPGQGLQFLFEYFSETQRNKGNFPGRFSGRQFSNSRSEMNVSTLELGDSALYLCASRLALEGEKLFFGSGTQLSVL.

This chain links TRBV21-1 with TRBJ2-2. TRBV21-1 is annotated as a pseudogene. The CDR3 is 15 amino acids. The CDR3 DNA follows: TGTGCCAGCATCTCGACTCAGGTAAACACCGGGGAGCTGTTTTTT. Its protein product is CASISTQVNTGELFF.

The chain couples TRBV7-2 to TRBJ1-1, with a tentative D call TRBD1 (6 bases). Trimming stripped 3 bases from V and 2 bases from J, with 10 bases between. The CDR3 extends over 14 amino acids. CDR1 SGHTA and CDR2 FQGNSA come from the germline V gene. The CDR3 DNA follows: TGTGCCAGCAGCTTTGGACAGACAAACACTGAAGCTTTCTTT. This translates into CASSFGQTNTEAFF.

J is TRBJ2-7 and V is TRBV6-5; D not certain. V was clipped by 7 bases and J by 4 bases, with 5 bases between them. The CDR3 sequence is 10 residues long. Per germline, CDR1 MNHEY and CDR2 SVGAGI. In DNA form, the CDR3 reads TGTGCCAGCAACGCGTACGAGCAGTACTTC. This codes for CASNAYEQYF.

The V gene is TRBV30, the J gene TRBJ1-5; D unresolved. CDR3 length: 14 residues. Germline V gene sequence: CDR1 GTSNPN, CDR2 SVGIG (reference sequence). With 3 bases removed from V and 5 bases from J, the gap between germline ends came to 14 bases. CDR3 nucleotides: TGTGCCTGGAGCCACCGAGACGGCTATCAGCCCCAGCATTTT. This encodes CAWSHRDGYQPQHF.

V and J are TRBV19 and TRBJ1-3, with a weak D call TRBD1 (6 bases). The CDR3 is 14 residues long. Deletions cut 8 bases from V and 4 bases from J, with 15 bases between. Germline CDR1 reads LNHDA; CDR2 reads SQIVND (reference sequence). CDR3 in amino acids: CASLDGGTGNTIYF. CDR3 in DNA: TGTGCCAGTCTAGACGGGGGCACGGGAAACACCATATATTTT.

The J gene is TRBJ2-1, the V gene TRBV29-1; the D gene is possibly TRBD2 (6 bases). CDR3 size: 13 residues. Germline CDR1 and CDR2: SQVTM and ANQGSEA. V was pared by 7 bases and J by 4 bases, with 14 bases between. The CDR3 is CSGSGVLYNEQFF. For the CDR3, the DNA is TGCAGCGGTAGCGGAGTTCTATACAATGAGCAGTTCTTC.

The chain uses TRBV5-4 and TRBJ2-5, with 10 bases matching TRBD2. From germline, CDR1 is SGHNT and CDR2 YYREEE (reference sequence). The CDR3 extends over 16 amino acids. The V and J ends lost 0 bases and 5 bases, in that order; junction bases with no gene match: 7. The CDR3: CASSLGNLAGDETQYF. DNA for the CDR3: TGTGCCAGCAGCTTGGGGAATCTAGCGGGAGACGAGACCCAGTACTTC.

As DNA, the CDR3 is TGTGCCAGCAGCTTAGCGCCCCCCGCGGGGGCGGGTGGCTACACCTTC. Its translation is CASSLAPPAGAGGYTF. The V and J genes are TRBV7-2 and TRBJ1-2; D might be TRBD1 (6 bases). The V end lost 0 bases, the J end lost 7 bases, and 18 bases lay between the germline ends. Germline V gives CDR1 SGHTA, CDR2 FQGNSA. The CDR3 is 16 amino acids.

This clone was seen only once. In DNA, the CDR3 is TGTGCCAGCAGCTTAGGAGGGCCAGGGCCCTTTGGTCAGCCCCAGCATTTT. Protein sequence: CASSLGGPGPFGQPQHF. V usage is TRBV11-3 and J usage is TRBJ1-5; tentative D call: TRBD1 (5 bases). Germline lookup yields CDR1 SGHNT and CDR2 YENEEA. Trimming stripped 1 base from V and 6 bases from J, with 19 bases between. This CDR3 contains 17 residues.

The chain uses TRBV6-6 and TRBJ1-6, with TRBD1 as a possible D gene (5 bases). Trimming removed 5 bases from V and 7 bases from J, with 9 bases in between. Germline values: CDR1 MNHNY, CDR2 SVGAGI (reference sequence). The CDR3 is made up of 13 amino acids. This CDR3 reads CASSRRGNSPLHF. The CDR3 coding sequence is TGTGCCAGCAGTCGACGGGGGAATTCACCCCTCCACTTT.

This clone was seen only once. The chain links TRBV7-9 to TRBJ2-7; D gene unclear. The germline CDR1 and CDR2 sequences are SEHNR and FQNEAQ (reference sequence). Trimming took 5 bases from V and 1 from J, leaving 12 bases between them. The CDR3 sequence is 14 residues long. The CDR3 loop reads CASSPSPESYEQYF. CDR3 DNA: TGTGCCAGCAGCCCAAGCCCCGAGTCCTACGAGCAGTACTTC.

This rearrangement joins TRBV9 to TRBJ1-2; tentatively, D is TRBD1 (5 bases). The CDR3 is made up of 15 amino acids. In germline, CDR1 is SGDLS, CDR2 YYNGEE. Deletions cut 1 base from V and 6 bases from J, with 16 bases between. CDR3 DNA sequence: TGTGCCAGCAGCGTATCCCGGACCAGGGCCCATGGCTACACCTTC. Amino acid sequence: CASSVSRTRAHGYTF.

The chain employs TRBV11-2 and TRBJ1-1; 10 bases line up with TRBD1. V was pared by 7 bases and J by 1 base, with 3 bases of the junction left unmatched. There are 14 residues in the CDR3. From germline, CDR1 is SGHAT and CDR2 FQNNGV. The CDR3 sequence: CASTGDRGNTEAFF. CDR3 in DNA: TGTGCCAGCACCGGGGACAGGGGGAACACTGAAGCTTTCTTT.

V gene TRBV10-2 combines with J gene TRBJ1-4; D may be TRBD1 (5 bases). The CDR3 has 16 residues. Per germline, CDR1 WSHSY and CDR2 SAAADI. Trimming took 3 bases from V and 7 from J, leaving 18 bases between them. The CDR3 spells CASSDGQNNIGEKLFF. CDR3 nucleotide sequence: TGCGCCAGCAGTGACGGACAAAATAACATAGGTGAAAAACTGTTTTTT.

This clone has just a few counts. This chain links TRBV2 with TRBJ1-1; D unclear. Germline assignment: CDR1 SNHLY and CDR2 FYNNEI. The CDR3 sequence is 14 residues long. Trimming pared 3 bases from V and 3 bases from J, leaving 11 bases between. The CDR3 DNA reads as TGTGCCAGCAGTGACAAGGGTGGGGACACTGAAGCTTTCTTT. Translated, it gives CASSDKGGDTEAFF.

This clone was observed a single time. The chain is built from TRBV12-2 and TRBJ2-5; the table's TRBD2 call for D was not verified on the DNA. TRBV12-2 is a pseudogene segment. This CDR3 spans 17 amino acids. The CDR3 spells CASRPYRLAGDQETQYF. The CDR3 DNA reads TGTGCAAGTCGCCCCTACAGACTAGCGGGGGACCAAGAGACCCAGTACTTC.

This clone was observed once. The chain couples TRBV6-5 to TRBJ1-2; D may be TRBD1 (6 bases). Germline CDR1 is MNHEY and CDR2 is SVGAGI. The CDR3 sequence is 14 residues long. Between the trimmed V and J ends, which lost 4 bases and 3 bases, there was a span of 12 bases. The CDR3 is CASSFGQNYYGYTF. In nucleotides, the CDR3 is TGTGCCAGCAGTTTTGGACAGAATTACTATGGCTACACCTTC.

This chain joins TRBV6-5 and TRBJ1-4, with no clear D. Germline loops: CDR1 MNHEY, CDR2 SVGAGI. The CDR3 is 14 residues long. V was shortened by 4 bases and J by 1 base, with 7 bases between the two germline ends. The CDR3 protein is CASSWTVTNEKLFF. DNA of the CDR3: TGTGCCAGCAGTTGGACGGTAACTAATGAAAAACTGTTTTTT.

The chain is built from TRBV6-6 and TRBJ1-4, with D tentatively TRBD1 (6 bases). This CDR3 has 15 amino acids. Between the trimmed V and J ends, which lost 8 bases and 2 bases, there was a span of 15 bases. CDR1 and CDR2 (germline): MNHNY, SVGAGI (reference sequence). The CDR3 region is CASRGQGPTNEKLFF. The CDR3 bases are TGTGCCAGCCGTGGGCAGGGGCCTACTAATGAAAAACTGTTTTTT.

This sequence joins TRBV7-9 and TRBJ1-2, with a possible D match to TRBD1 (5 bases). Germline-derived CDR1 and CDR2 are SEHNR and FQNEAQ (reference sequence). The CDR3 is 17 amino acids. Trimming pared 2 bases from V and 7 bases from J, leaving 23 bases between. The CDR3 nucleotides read TGTGCCAGCAGCTTAAGCGGGGACCGCGGCAGGGCTGCTGGCTACACCTTC. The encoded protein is CASSLSGDRGRAAGYTF.

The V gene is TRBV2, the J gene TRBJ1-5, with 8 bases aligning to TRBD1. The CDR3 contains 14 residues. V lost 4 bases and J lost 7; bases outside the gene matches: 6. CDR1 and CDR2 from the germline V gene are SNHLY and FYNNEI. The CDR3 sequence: CASSVRTGMQPQHF. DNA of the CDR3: TGTGCCAGCAGTGTAAGGACAGGGATGCAGCCCCAGCATTTT. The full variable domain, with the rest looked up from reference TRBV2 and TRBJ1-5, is EPEVTQTPSHQVTQMGQEVILRCVPISNHLYFYWYRQILGQKVEFLVSFYNNEISEKSEIFDDQFSVERPDGSNFTLKIRSTKLEDSAMYFCASSVRTGMQPQHFGDGTRLSIL.

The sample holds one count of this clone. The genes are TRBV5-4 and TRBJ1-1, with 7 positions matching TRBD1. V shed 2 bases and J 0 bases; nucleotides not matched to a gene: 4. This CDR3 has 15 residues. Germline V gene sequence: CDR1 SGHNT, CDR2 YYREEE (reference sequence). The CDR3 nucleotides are TGTGCCAGCAGCTTCGGCAGGGGGGTGAACACTGAAGCTTTCTTT. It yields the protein CASSFGRGVNTEAFF.

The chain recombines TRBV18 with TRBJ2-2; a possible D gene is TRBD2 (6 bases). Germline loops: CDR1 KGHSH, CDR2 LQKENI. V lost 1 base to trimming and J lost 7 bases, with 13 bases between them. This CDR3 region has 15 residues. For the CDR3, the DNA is TGTGCCAGCTCACCACTTGCGGGGCCTAGCGGGGAGCTGTTTTTT. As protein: CASSPLAGPSGELFF.

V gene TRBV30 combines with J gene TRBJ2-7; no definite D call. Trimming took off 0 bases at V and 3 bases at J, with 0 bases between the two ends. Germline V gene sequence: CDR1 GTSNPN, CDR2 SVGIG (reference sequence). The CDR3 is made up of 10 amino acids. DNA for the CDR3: TGTGCCTGGAGTGTCTACGAGCAGTACTTC. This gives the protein CAWSVYEQYF.

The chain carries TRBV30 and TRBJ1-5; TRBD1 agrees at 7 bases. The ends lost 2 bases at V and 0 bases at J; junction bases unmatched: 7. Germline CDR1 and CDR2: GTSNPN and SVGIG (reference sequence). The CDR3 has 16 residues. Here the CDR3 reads CAWSTYRGHSNQPQHF. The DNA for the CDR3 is TGTGCCTGGAGTACATACAGGGGCCATAGCAATCAGCCCCAGCATTTT.

CDR3 nucleotides: TGTGCCAGCAGTTTTGGGCGACAGGCTTACTCCTACGAGCAGTACTTC. The encoded protein is CASSFGRQAYSYEQYF. This chain joins TRBV28 and TRBJ2-7; D might be TRBD1 (6 bases). With 3 bases removed from V and 0 bases from J, the gap between germline ends came to 15 bases. The CDR3 has 16 amino acids. Germline V gives CDR1 MDHEN, CDR2 SYDVKM.

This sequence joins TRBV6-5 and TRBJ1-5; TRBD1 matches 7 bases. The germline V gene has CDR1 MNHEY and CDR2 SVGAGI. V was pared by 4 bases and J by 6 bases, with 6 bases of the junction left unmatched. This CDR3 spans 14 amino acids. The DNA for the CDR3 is TGTGCCAGCAGTTTTAGGACAGGAGGTCAGCCCCAGCATTTT. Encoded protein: CASSFRTGGQPQHF.

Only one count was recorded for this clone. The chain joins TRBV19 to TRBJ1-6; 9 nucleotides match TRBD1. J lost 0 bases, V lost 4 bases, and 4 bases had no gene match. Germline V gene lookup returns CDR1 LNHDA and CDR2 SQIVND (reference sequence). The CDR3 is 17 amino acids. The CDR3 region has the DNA TGTGCCAGTAGTAACCGGGACAGGGACTCCTATAATTCACCCCTCCACTTT. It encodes CASSNRDRDSYNSPLHF.

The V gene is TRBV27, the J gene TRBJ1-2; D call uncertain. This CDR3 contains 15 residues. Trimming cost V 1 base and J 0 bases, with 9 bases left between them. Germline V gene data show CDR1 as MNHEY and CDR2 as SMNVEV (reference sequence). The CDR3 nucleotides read TGTGCCAGCAGTTTATTAAAGGGAGCTAACTATGGCTACACCTTC. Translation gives CASSLLKGANYGYTF.